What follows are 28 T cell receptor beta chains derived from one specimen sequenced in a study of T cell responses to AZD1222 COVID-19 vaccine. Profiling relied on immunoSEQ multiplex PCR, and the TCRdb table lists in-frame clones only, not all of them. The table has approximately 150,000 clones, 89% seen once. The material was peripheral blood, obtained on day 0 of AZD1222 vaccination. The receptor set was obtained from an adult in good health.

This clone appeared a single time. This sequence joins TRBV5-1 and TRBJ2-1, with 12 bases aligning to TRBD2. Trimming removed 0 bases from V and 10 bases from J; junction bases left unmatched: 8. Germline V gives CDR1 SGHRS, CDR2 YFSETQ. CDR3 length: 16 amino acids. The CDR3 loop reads CASSLASGLAGPEQFF. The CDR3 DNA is TGCGCCAGCAGCTTGGCCTCCGGACTAGCGGGACCGGAGCAGTTCTTC. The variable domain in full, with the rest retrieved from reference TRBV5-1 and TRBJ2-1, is KAGVTQTPRYLIKTRGQQVTLSCSPISGHRSVSWYQQTPGQGLQFLFEYFSETQRNKGNFPGRFSGRQFSNSRSEMNVSTLELGDSALYLCASSLASGLAGPEQFFGPGTRLTVL.

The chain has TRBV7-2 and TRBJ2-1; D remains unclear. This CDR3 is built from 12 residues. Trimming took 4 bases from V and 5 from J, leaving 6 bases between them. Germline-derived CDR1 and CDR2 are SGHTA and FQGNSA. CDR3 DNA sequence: TGTGCCAGCAGCTCACCGCACAATGAGCAGTTCTTC. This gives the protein CASSSPHNEQFF.

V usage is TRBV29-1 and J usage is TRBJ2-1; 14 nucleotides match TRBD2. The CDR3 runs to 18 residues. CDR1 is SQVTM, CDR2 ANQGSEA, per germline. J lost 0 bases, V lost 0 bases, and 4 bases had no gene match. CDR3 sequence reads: CSVEDRLAGGPSYNEQFF. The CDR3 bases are TGCAGCGTTGAAGATCGACTAGCGGGGGGGCCCTCCTACAATGAGCAGTTCTTC.

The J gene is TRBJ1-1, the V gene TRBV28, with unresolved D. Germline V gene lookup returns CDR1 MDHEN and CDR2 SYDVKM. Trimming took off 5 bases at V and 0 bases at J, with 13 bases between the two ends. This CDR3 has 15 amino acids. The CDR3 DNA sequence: TGTGCCAGCAGTCGCCTGGACCAGATGAACACTGAAGCTTTCTTT. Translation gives CASSRLDQMNTEAFF.

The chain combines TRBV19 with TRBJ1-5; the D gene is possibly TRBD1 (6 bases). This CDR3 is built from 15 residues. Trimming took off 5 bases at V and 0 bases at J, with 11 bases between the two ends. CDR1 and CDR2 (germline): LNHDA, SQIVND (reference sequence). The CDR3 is CASSPEGHSNQPQHF. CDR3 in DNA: TGTGCCAGTAGTCCAGAGGGACATAGCAATCAGCCCCAGCATTTT.

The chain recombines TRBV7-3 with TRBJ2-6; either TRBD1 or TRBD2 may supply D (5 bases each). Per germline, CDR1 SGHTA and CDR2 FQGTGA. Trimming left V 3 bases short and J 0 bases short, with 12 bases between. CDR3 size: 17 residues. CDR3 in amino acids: CASSFAPGSSGANVLTF. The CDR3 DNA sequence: TGTGCCAGCAGCTTCGCCCCAGGGAGCTCTGGGGCCAACGTCCTGACTTTC.

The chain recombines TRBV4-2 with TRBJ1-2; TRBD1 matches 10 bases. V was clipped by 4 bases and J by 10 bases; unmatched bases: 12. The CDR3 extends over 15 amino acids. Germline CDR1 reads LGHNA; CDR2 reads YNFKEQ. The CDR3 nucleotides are TGTGCCAGCAGCCGAGACAGGGGGCGTAATCTTGTCTACACCTTC. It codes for CASSRDRGRNLVYTF.

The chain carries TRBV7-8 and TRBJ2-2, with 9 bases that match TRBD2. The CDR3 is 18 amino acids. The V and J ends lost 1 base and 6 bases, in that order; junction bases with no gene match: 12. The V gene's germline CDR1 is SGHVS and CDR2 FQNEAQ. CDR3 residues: CASSLGLLGLAGAGELFF. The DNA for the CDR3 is TGTGCCAGCAGCTTAGGTTTGTTGGGACTAGCAGGCGCCGGGGAGCTGTTTTTT.

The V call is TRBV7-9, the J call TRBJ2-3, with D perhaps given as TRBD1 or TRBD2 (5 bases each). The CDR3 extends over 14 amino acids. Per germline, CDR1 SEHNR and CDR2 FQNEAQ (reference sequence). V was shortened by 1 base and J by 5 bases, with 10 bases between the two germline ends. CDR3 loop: CASSLDGTRDTQYF. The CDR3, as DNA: TGTGCCAGCAGCTTAGATGGGACCCGAGATACGCAGTATTTT.

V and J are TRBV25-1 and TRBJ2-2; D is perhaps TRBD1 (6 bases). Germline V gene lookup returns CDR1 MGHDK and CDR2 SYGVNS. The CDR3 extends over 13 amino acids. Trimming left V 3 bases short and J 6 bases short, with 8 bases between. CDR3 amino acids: CASSEGASGELFF. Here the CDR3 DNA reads TGTGCCAGCAGTGAGGGGGCCTCCGGGGAGCTGTTTTTT.

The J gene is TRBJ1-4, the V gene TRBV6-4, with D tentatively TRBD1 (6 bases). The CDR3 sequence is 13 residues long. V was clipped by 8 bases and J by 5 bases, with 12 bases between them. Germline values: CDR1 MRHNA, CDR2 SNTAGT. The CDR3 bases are TGTGCCAGCGCTGGGCAGGGGAATGAAAAACTGTTTTTT. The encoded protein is CASAGQGNEKLFF.

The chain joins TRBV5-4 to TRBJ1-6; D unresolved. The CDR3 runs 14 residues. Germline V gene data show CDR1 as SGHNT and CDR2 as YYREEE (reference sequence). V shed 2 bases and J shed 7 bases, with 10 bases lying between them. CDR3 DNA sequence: TGTGCCAGCAGCTTTAACCCGACGAATTCACCCCTCCACTTT. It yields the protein CASSFNPTNSPLHF.

CDR3 sequence: CASRATSANTGELFF. For the CDR3, the DNA is TGTGCCAGCAGGGCTACTAGCGCGAACACCGGGGAGCTGTTTTTT. V usage is TRBV2 and J usage is TRBJ2-2; 7 bases agree with TRBD2. Per the germline V gene, CDR1 is SNHLY and CDR2 is FYNNEI. Trimming took 6 bases from V and 0 from J; bases not matched to a gene: 4. CDR3 length equals 15 residues.

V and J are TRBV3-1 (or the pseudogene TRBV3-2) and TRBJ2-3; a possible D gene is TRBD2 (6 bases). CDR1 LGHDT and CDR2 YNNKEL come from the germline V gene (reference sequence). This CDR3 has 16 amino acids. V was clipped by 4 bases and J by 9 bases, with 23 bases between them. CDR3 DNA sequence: TGTGCCAGCAGCCTGTTAGGACTGCCGGGGGACCCGACGCAGTATTTT. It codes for CASSLLGLPGDPTQYF.

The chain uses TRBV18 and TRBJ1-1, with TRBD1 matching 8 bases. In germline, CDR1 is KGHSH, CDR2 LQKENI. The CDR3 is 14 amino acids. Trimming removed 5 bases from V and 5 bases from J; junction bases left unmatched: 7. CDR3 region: CASSSDRVVTEAFF. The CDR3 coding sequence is TGTGCCAGCTCATCGGACAGGGTGGTAACTGAAGCTTTCTTT. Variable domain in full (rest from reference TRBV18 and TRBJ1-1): NAGVMQNPRHLVRRRGQEARLRCSPMKGHSHVYWYRQLPEEGLKFMVYLQKENIIDESGMPKERFSAEFPKEGPSILRIQQVVRGDSAAYFCASSSDRVVTEAFFGQGTRLTVV.

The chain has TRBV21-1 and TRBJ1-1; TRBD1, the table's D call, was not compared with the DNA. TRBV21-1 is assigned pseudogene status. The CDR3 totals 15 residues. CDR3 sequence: CASRTGGAGYTEAFF. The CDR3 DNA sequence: TGTGCCAGTCGGACAGGGGGCGCCGGGTACACTGAAGCTTTCTTT.

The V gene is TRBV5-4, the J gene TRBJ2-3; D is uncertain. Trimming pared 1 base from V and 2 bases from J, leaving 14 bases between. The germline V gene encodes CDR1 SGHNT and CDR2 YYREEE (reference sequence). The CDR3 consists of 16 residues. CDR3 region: CASSLLGSGITDTQYF. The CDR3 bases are TGTGCCAGCAGCTTGCTTGGTAGTGGGATCACAGATACGCAGTATTTT.

The CDR3 protein is CASSAGTLPYEQYF. Written as DNA, the CDR3 is TGTGCCAGCTCGGCGGGGACCCTTCCCTACGAGCAGTACTTC. The chain carries TRBV18 and TRBJ2-7; a weak D match, TRBD2 (6 bases). V lost 6 bases and J 2 bases, leaving 14 bases between the germline ends. CDR3 length: 14 amino acids. Germline V gives CDR1 KGHSH, CDR2 LQKENI.

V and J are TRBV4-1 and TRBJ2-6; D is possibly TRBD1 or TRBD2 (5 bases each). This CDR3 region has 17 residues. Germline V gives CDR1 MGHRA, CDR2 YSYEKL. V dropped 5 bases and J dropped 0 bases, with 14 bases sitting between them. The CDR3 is CASSSRDRSSGANVLTF. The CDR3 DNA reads TGCGCCAGCAGCTCACGGGACCGGAGCTCTGGGGCCAACGTCCTGACTTTC.

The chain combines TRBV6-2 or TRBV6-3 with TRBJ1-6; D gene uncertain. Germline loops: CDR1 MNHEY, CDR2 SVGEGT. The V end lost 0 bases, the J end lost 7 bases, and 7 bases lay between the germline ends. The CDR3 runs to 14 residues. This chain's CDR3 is CASSYSASNSPLHF. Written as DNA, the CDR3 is TGTGCCAGCAGTTACTCAGCGTCCAATTCACCCCTCCACTTT.

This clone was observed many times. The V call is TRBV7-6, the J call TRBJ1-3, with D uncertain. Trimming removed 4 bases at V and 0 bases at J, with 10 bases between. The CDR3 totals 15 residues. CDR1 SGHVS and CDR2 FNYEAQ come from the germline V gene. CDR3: CASSSRPSSGNTIYF. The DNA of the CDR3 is TGTGCCAGCAGCTCCCGACCGAGCTCTGGAAACACCATATATTTT.

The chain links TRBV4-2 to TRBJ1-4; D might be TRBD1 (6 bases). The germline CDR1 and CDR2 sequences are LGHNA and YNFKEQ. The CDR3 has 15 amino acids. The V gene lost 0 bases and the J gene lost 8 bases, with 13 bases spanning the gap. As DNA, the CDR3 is TGTGCCAGCAGCCAAGATGGGTACGACAGGGAAAAACTGTTTTTT. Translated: CASSQDGYDREKLFF.

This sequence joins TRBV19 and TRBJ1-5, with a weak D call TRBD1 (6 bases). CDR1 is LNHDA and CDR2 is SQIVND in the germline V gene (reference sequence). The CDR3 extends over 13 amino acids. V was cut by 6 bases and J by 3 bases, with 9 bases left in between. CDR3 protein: CASSGQSNQPQHF. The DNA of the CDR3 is TGTGCCAGTAGCGGACAGTCCAATCAGCCCCAGCATTTT.

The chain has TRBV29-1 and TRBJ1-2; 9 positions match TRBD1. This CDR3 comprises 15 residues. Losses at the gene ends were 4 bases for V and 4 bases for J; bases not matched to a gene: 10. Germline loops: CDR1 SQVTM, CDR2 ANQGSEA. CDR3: CSVVTGGLVGYGYTF. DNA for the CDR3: TGCAGCGTTGTGACAGGGGGATTAGTGGGCTATGGCTACACCTTC.

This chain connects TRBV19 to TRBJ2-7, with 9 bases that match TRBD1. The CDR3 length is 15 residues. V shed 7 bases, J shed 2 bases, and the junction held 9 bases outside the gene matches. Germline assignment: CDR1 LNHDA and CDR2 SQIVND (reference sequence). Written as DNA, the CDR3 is TGTGCCAGTAAAAGGACGGGACAGGGAGCCTACGAGCAGTACTTC. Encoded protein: CASKRTGQGAYEQYF. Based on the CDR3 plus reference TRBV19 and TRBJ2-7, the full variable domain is DGGITQSPKYLFRKEGQNVTLSCEQNLNHDAMYWYRQDPGQGLRLIYYSQIVNDFQKGDIAEGYSVSREKKESFPLTVTSAQKNPTAFYLCASKRTGQGAYEQYFGPGTRLTVT.

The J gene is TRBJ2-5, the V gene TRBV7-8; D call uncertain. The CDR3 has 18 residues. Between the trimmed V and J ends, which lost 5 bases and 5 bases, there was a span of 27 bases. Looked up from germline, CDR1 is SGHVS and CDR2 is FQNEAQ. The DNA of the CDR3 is TGTGCCAGCAGCCCCCCCCTAAGACTCCGAAAGGTGGGGGAGACCCAGTACTTC. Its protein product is CASSPPLRLRKVGETQYF.

The CDR3: CASSPRRGDNTEAFF. In DNA form, the CDR3 reads TGTGCCAGCTCACCACGGAGAGGGGACAACACTGAAGCTTTCTTT. J is TRBJ1-1 and V is TRBV18, with TRBD1 as a possible D gene (5 bases). This CDR3 spans 15 amino acids. The V gene lost 1 base and the J gene lost 2 bases, with 11 bases spanning the gap. Germline V CDR1 and CDR2: KGHSH, LQKENI.

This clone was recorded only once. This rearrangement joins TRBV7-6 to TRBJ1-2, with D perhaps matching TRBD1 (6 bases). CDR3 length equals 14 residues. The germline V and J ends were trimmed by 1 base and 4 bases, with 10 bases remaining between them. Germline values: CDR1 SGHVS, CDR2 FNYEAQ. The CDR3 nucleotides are TGTGCCAGCAGCTTAGATGTCAGGGGCTATGGCTACACCTTC. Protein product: CASSLDVRGYGYTF.